This T cell receptor beta chain was obtained from a study of T cells after yellow fever vaccination. At least ten counts were recorded for this clonotype. Losses at the gene ends were 3 bases for V and 5 bases for J; bases not matched to a gene: 4. The V gene's germline CDR1 is LNHNV and CDR2 YYDKDF (reference sequence). The CDR3 consists of 15 residues. Each CDR3 protein gets one entry after TCRdb re-called the 5' RACE reads with MiXCR. The table has under 150,000 distinct CDR3 sequences, about 7.7% seen once. V and J are TRBV15 and TRBJ2-1, with 10 bases lining up with TRBD1. The sample consisted of CD4+ T cells sorted from PBMCs, taken 5 days after the yellow fever booster vaccination. The source of this sequence is a man aged 25 to 45 who received the YFV17D yellow fever vaccine. The chain's CDR3 is CATSSRDRGNNEQFF. DNA for the CDR3: TGTGCCACCAGCAGCCGGGACAGGGGAAACAATGAGCAGTTCTTC.